This T cell receptor beta chain was obtained from a study of neurological immune-mediated disorders. TCRdb reprocessed the 5' RACE reads via MiXCR and lists one record per CDR3 protein. The sample shows 55,000 to 70,000 distinct CDR3 sequences, roughly 5.6% of them seen only once. The sample holds many counts of this clonotype. Germline lookup yields CDR1 DFQATT and CDR2 SNEGSKA (reference sequence). Deletions cut 3 bases from V and 5 bases from J, with 19 bases between. This CDR3 region has 15 residues. The source is a human donor with multiple sclerosis. The donor label of this sample is uncertain. Input material: PBMCs. The chain joins TRBV20-1 to TRBJ1-2; weak D call: TRBD1 (6 bases). CDR3 protein: CSASGGEDRKYGYTF. The CDR3 DNA reads as TGCAGTGCTAGCGGGGGCGAAGACAGAAAGTATGGCTACACCTTC.